These 7 T cell receptor beta chains were sequenced from one sample in a study of cytomegalovirus exposure and HLA in healthy donors. Use of 60 Vbeta and 13 Jbeta primers characterized the PCR. The table came from immunoSEQ multiplex PCR; TCRdb's copy has only in-frame clones and leaves some out. The sample records over 120,000 clones, 9.7% being singletons. The sample was PBMCs. The receptors here all came from a man aged 50-60 years in good health and CMV-seronegative.

The chain recombines TRBV11-2 with TRBJ1-1; D possibly corresponds to TRBD1 (6 bases). V lost 5 bases, J lost 1 base, and 11 bases lay in between. The CDR3 has 14 amino acids. Germline values: CDR1 SGHAT, CDR2 FQNNGV. The CDR3 here is CASSRIRGNTEAFF. The CDR3 DNA sequence: TGTGCCAGCAGCCGGATCAGGGGGAACACTGAAGCTTTCTTT.

This clone was detected only a few times. The chain recombines TRBV7-9 with TRBJ2-7; no definite D call. Germline CDR1 and CDR2: SEHNR and FQNEAQ (reference sequence). Trimming took off 0 bases at V and 1 base at J, with 10 bases between the two ends. This CDR3 has 15 amino acids. CDR3 DNA: TGTGCCAGCAGCTTAGCTGCAGGTTCGTCCTACGAGCAGTACTTC. Protein sequence: CASSLAAGSSYEQYF. Combining the CDR3 with reference TRBV7-9 and TRBJ2-7 gives the whole variable domain DTGVSQNPRHKITKRGQNVTFRCDPISEHNRLYWYRQTLGQGPEFLTYFQNEAQLEKSRLLSDRFSAERPKGSFSTLEIQRTEQGDSAMYLCASSLAAGSSYEQYFGPGTRLTVT.

The chain carries TRBV6-5 and TRBJ1-4; unclear D gene. This CDR3 comprises 13 residues. The germline CDR1 and CDR2 sequences are MNHEY and SVGAGI. Between the trimmed V and J ends, which lost 2 bases and 5 bases, there was a span of 6 bases. The CDR3 bases are TGTGCCAGCAGTTACGTCCAGAATGAAAAACTGTTTTTT. It translates to CASSYVQNEKLFF.

The chain carries TRBV5-4 and TRBJ1-1, with TRBD1 matching over 9 bases. CDR3 size: 14 residues. From germline, CDR1 is SGHNT and CDR2 YYREEE (reference sequence). Trimming at V came to 0 bases and at J to 4 bases, leaving 1 base not matched to a gene. This CDR3 reads CASSLGDRATEAFF. The CDR3 bases are TGTGCCAGCAGCTTGGGGGACAGGGCCACTGAAGCTTTCTTT.

The chain couples TRBV29-1 to TRBJ1-2; 8 bases agree with TRBD1. This CDR3 has 14 residues. V shed 6 bases, J shed 4 bases, and the junction held 10 bases outside the gene matches. Germline assignment: CDR1 SQVTM and CDR2 ANQGSEA. The CDR3 region has the DNA TGCAGCGTGGAAACAGGGGGAAGTAGCTATGGCTACACCTTC. Its translation is CSVETGGSSYGYTF.

This clone was seen more than once but under ten times. The chain employs TRBV5-1 and TRBJ2-1, with 13 nucleotides matching TRBD2. Germline CDR1 reads SGHRS; CDR2 reads YFSETQ. J lost 7 bases, V lost 7 bases, and 2 bases had no gene match. CDR3 size: 13 residues. The chain's CDR3 is CASGLAGENEQFF. CDR3 DNA: TGCGCCAGCGGACTAGCGGGGGAGAATGAGCAGTTCTTC.

This clone was picked up a small number of times. The chain uses TRBV7-7 and TRBJ2-5; D perhaps matches TRBD1 (6 bases). Germline CDR1 SSHAT, CDR2 FNYEAQ (reference sequence). With 5 bases removed from V and 1 base from J, the gap between germline ends came to 14 bases. This CDR3 comprises 15 residues. CDR3 DNA sequence: TGTGCCAGCAGCACGACCGGGACATCCCAAGAGACCCAGTACTTC. Protein product: CASSTTGTSQETQYF.